This passage covers 13 T cell receptor beta chains from one sample sequenced in a study of shared clonotypes between healthy human individuals (TCRdb year 2020). Libraries came from the immunoSEQ multiplex PCR assay. TCRdb retrieved this table from immuneACCESS and kept in-frame rearrangements only. Not all clones are present; in checked studies, unresolved V genes account for under half, and no reason is known for the remainder. In all, the sample holds 2 million to 3 million clones, and 80% to 95% of those were seen once. In total, the top ten clones hold about 0.34% of the sample. What was sequenced was naive CD4+ T cells from PBMCs. According to the study, the label for this sample's cell subset or site signals: CD45RA+ positively selected. These receptors all stem from a man between 18 and 29 years old in good health. Some clones in this sample may be carry-over from other donors' samples.

This rearrangement joins TRBV29-1 to TRBJ2-1; perhaps TRBD2 as D (6 bases). CDR3 length: 13 residues. Trimming left V 6 bases short and J 6 bases short, with 15 bases between. Per germline, CDR1 SQVTM and CDR2 ANQGSEA. For the CDR3, the DNA is TGCAGCGTGACCGGGAGATTTAGCAATGAGCAGTTCTTC. Translation: CSVTGRFSNEQFF.

This clone was observed a single time. The rearrangement joins TRBV28 to TRBJ1-3; D remains unclear. CDR3 length: 17 amino acids. CDR1 is MDHEN and CDR2 is SYDVKM in the germline V gene. Trimming stripped 5 bases from V and 0 bases from J, with 17 bases between. The CDR3 bases are TGTGCCAGCAGTAAACGCGGGATAAAGACCTCTGGAAACACCATATATTTT. Translated: CASSKRGIKTSGNTIYF.

This clone was seen a single time. This chain connects TRBV28 to TRBJ2-5; either TRBD1 or TRBD2 may fit D (6 bases each). The CDR3 loop spans 15 amino acids. Germline CDR1 is MDHEN and CDR2 is SYDVKM. V lost 6 bases and J 4 bases, leaving 18 bases between the germline ends. CDR3 in amino acids: CASSPWGQGGETQYF. CDR3 sequence (DNA): TGTGCCAGCAGCCCCTGGGGGCAGGGAGGAGAGACCCAGTACTTC.

The rearrangement joins TRBV6-5 to TRBJ2-7, with D unresolved. Trimming stripped 4 bases from V and 2 bases from J, with 9 bases between. The CDR3 totals 13 residues. From germline, CDR1 is MNHEY and CDR2 SVGAGI. This CDR3 reads CASSSRDTYEQYF. In nucleotides, the CDR3 is TGTGCCAGCAGTTCTCGCGACACCTACGAGCAGTACTTC.

The V and J genes are TRBV4-1 and TRBJ2-2; D is perhaps TRBD2 (5 bases). This CDR3 comprises 17 residues. Germline V CDR1 and CDR2: MGHRA, YSYEKL. Trimming took 0 bases from V and 4 from J, leaving 15 bases between them. In nucleotides, the CDR3 is TGCGCCAGCAGCCAAGATCGGGTGGGAGTCGGCACCGGGGAGCTGTTTTTT. Its protein product is CASSQDRVGVGTGELFF.

V usage is TRBV2 and J usage is TRBJ1-5; D is unclear. Trimming shortened V by 1 base and J by 3 bases, and 16 bases separated the two germline ends. This CDR3 contains 17 residues. The V gene's germline CDR1 is SNHLY and CDR2 FYNNEI. The CDR3 is CASSEGKGIGSNQPQHF. CDR3 nucleotides: TGTGCCAGCAGTGAAGGCAAAGGGATTGGGTCCAATCAGCCCCAGCATTTT.

The chain carries TRBV28 and TRBJ1-5, with D possibly TRBD1 on 5 matching bases. V gave up 10 bases and J gave up 8 bases, with 12 bases separating them. Looked up from germline, CDR1 is MDHEN and CDR2 is SYDVKM. The CDR3 sequence is 11 residues long. The CDR3 loop is CATEDKKPQHF. The DNA of the CDR3 is TGTGCCACCGAGGACAAGAAGCCCCAGCATTTT.

The gene calls are TRBV14 and TRBJ2-2; D is unclear. The V end was cut by 0 bases, the J end by 4 bases, with 18 bases between. This CDR3 comprises 18 residues. From germline, CDR1 is SGHDN and CDR2 FVKESK. CDR3 bases: TGTGCCAGCAGCCAAGACCCACCCCATTTGTACTTCACCGGGGAGCTGTTTTTT. Translating it yields CASSQDPPHLYFTGELFF.

The V call is TRBV7-8, the J call TRBJ1-3, with a weak D call TRBD1 (5 bases). Trimming pared 7 bases from V and 7 bases from J, leaving 20 bases between. The CDR3 is 15 residues long. Germline assignment: CDR1 SGHVS and CDR2 FQNEAQ. Written as DNA, the CDR3 is TGTGCCAGCACCCCTGATCTCGGGGGGGGGAACACCATATATTTT. Translation: CASTPDLGGGNTIYF.

CDR3 in amino acids: CASSLGAVLQETQYF. CDR3 DNA sequence: TGCGCCAGCAGCTTGGGTGCGGTCCTCCAAGAGACCCAGTACTTC. The chain is built from TRBV5-1 and TRBJ2-5, with unresolved D. The V end lost 0 bases, the J end lost 1 base, and 10 bases lay between the germline ends. The CDR3 runs to 15 residues. Germline assignment: CDR1 SGHRS and CDR2 YFSETQ.

The chain combines TRBV6-1 with TRBJ2-1; no firm D call. Germline V gene lookup returns CDR1 MNHNS and CDR2 SASEGT. The CDR3 runs to 12 residues. V gave up 2 bases and J gave up 4 bases, with 3 bases separating them. CDR3 sequence: CASSEPYNEQFF. The CDR3 DNA reads as TGTGCCAGCAGTGAACCGTACAATGAGCAGTTCTTC.

This chain joins TRBV29-1 and TRBJ1-1; possibly TRBD1 for D (5 bases). V lost 3 bases and J lost 5, with 10 bases in between. The CDR3 runs to 12 residues. Germline-derived CDR1 and CDR2 are SQVTM and ANQGSEA. As DNA, the CDR3 is TGCAGCGTTGATTCAGGGACGACTGAAGCTTTCTTT. It yields the protein CSVDSGTTEAFF.

The CDR3 reads CASSLTATTYEQYF. CDR3 DNA sequence: TGTGCCAGCAGCTTAACGGCGACGACCTACGAGCAGTACTTC. This chain links TRBV7-8 with TRBJ2-7; no definite D call. Trimming removed 2 bases at V and 2 bases at J, with 10 bases between. CDR3 length: 14 residues. CDR1 SGHVS and CDR2 FQNEAQ come from the germline V gene.